The 12 T cell receptor beta chains below were found in one sample sequenced in a study of T cells of healthy individuals. TCRdb processed the 5' RACE reads anew with MiXCR; each CDR3 protein has one entry. The sample lists about 96,000 distinct CDR3 sequences; roughly 15% were seen once. These receptors all come from a human donor in good health.

In this sample, this clonotype turned up a few times. This chain joins TRBV28 and TRBJ2-3, with 9 bases identical to TRBD2. Germline trimming cut 5 bases from V and 12 bases from J; bases unmatched to any gene: 3. The germline V gene encodes CDR1 MDHEN and CDR2 SYDVKM. The CDR3 is made up of 11 amino acids. Here the CDR3 DNA reads TGTGCCAGCAGTGAGCGGGGGGTCCAGTATTTT. It specifies CASSERGVQYF.

This clonotype has a count of ten or more. The V and J genes are TRBV12-3 or TRBV12-4 and TRBJ2-5; D gene ambiguous. The V end lost 1 base, the J end lost 6 bases, and 15 bases lay between the germline ends. The CDR3 runs to 15 residues. DNA for the CDR3: TGTGCCAGCAGTTTAGTTTTAGGCACGGGCAAGACCCAGTACTTC. Translated, it gives CASSLVLGTGKTQYF.

This clonotype was picked up many times. The rearrangement uses TRBV28 and TRBJ2-1; no clear D. The CDR3 loop spans 14 amino acids. Trimming pared 2 bases from V and 5 bases from J, leaving 10 bases between. CDR1 is MDHEN, CDR2 SYDVKM, per germline. The CDR3 DNA follows: TGTGCCAGCAGTTTAAGGGCGCGGAACAATGAGCAGTTCTTC. Translated, it gives CASSLRARNNEQFF. Full variable domain (outside the CDR3, taken from reference TRBV28 and TRBJ2-1): DVKVTQSSRYLVKRTGEKVFLECVQDMDHENMFWYRQDPGLGLRLIYFSYDVKMKEKGDIPEGYSVSREKKERFSLILESASTNQTSMYLCASSLRARNNEQFFGPGTRLTVL.

Only a few counts were recorded for this clonotype. The chain recombines TRBV4-1 with TRBJ1-1; D might be TRBD1 (5 bases). Trimming stripped 0 bases from V and 5 bases from J, with 13 bases between. The CDR3 sequence is 15 residues long. Looked up from germline, CDR1 is MGHRA and CDR2 is YSYEKL. The CDR3 loop is CASSQDFGRVTEAFF. The CDR3, as DNA: TGCGCCAGCAGCCAAGATTTCGGCAGGGTGACTGAAGCTTTCTTT.

This clonotype was seen at least ten times. The rearrangement uses TRBV4-2 and TRBJ1-1; the D is unclear. V was shortened by 0 bases and J by 1 base, with 3 bases between the two germline ends. From germline, CDR1 is LGHNA and CDR2 YNFKEQ. The CDR3 contains 13 residues. Here the CDR3 DNA reads TGTGCCAGCAGCCAAGAAACGAACACTGAAGCTTTCTTT. Its translation: CASSQETNTEAFF.

This clonotype was detected ten times or more. V is TRBV12-3 or TRBV12-4 and J is TRBJ2-2, with D tentatively TRBD2 (6 bases). The CDR3 runs 13 residues. V shed 3 bases and J shed 8 bases, with 10 bases lying between them. For the CDR3, the DNA is TGTGCCAGCAGTTTCCAGGGAGGTGGGGAGCTGTTTTTT. Translated: CASSFQGGGELFF.

Only a few counts were recorded for this clonotype. The rearrangement joins TRBV29-1 to TRBJ2-3; D call uncertain. CDR3 length: 15 residues. Germline CDR1 and CDR2: SQVTM and ANQGSEA. The V and J ends lost 4 bases and 3 bases respectively, with 17 bases between them. CDR3 region: CSVGAGTTVTDTQYF. The CDR3, as DNA: TGCAGCGTTGGGGCAGGCACAACCGTAACAGATACGCAGTATTTT.

The sample holds a few counts of this clonotype. This chain links TRBV7-8 with TRBJ1-2, with D perhaps TRBD1 (6 bases). The V end was cut by 1 base, the J end by 7 bases, with 13 bases between. CDR3 length: 14 residues. Germline V lookup: CDR1 SGHVS, CDR2 FQNEAQ. CDR3 sequence reads: CASSLVEGGSGYTF. For the CDR3, the DNA is TGTGCCAGCAGCTTAGTAGAGGGGGGCAGTGGCTACACCTTC. Based on the CDR3 plus reference TRBV7-8 and TRBJ1-2, the full variable domain is GAGVSQSPRYKVAKRGQDVALRCDPISGHVSLFWYQQALGQGPEFLTYFQNEAQLDKSGLPSDRFFAERPEGSVSTLKIQRTQQEDSAVYLCASSLVEGGSGYTFGSGTRLTVV.

This clonotype was seen at least ten times. The V call is TRBV18, the J call TRBJ1-2, with D perhaps TRBD1 (5 bases). Germline V gene lookup returns CDR1 KGHSH and CDR2 LQKENI. The CDR3 is made up of 16 amino acids. V was shortened by 0 bases and J by 8 bases, with 19 bases between the two germline ends. The CDR3 DNA follows: TGTGCCAGCTCACCACCGGTTAACCGGGGGTCGGGCGGCTACACCTTC. This codes for CASSPPVNRGSGGYTF.

This clonotype was found many times. The chain joins TRBV20-1 to TRBJ1-1; a weak D match, TRBD1 (5 bases). The CDR3 spans 15 residues. Trimming cost V 4 bases and J 1 base, with 16 bases left between them. Germline V gene lookup returns CDR1 DFQATT and CDR2 SNEGSKA (reference sequence). CDR3 sequence: CSATAPRDSNTEAFF. DNA of the CDR3: TGCAGTGCTACTGCCCCCAGGGACTCGAACACTGAAGCTTTCTTT.

This clonotype appeared a few times. V gene TRBV24-1 combines with J gene TRBJ2-2, with 10 bases identical to TRBD2. The germline CDR1 and CDR2 sequences are KGHDR and SFDVKD. This CDR3 is built from 17 residues. J was trimmed by 0 bases and V by 5 bases; bases with no gene match: 5. CDR3 in amino acids: CATSVASGGPNTGELFF. CDR3 nucleotide sequence: TGTGCCACCAGTGTCGCTAGCGGGGGCCCGAACACCGGGGAGCTGTTTTTT.

This clonotype has a count of ten or more. In DNA form, the CDR3 reads TGCAGTGCTGTCTACAGGGGGCGGGACACAGATACGCAGTATTTT. This encodes CSAVYRGRDTDTQYF. The chain uses TRBV20-1 and TRBJ2-3; TRBD1 matches 9 bases. Germline V CDR1 and CDR2: DFQATT, SNEGSKA (reference sequence). Unmatched junction bases numbered 8, after V lost 5 bases and J lost 2 bases. This CDR3 has 15 residues.